One and the same sample provided the 22 T cell receptor beta chains below, sequenced in a study of cytomegalovirus exposure and HLA in healthy donors. The PCR had 60 Vbeta and 13 Jbeta primers. Data came from immunoSEQ multiplex PCR; TCRdb stores just in-frame clones and leaves some out. The data show about 90,000 clones, less than 80% seen once. Input material: PBMCs. These TCRs come from a man aged 30-40 years in good health and CMV-seronegative.

The rearrangement joins TRBV6-5 to TRBJ1-2; D not resolved. Germline CDR1 and CDR2: MNHEY and SVGAGI. The CDR3 spans 14 residues. Trimming removed 6 bases from V and 5 bases from J, with 16 bases in between. CDR3 DNA sequence: TGTGCCAGCAGAGTCGGCGGAGCTAGTTATGGCTACACCTTC. It is translated as CASRVGGASYGYTF.

On this clone itself: Mismatch with germline at one junction end may stem from a read error. V usage is TRBV15 and J usage is TRBJ1-2, with a tentative D call TRBD1 (6 bases). Germline lookup yields CDR1 LNHNV and CDR2 YYDKDF (reference sequence). CDR3 length equals 18 residues. The CDR3 reads CATSIGQGQDFKLDGYPF. The CDR3 nucleotides are TGTGCCACCAGCATCGGGCAGGGACAAGACTTCAAACTAGATGGCTACCCCTTC.

CDR3 bases: TGTGCCTGGAGTGTCAGTTACAATCAGCCCCAGCATTTT. It encodes CAWSVSYNQPQHF. This chain links TRBV30 with TRBJ1-5; no clear D gene. Trimming stripped 0 bases from V and 3 bases from J, with 6 bases between. The germline CDR1 and CDR2 sequences are GTSNPN and SVGIG (reference sequence). The CDR3 is 13 amino acids.

This chain links TRBV30 with TRBJ2-3, with 7 bases identical to TRBD2. Per germline, CDR1 GTSNPN and CDR2 SVGIG (reference sequence). The CDR3 contains 12 residues. Losses at the gene ends were 3 bases for V and 9 bases for J; bases not matched to a gene: 6. CDR3 DNA: TGTGCCTGGAGGGCGGGAGCACCCACGCAGTATTTT. Translation: CAWRAGAPTQYF.

The chain couples TRBV7-2 to TRBJ2-7; 7 positions agree with TRBD2. V was pared by 4 bases and J by 7 bases, with 13 bases of the junction left unmatched. CDR1 is SGHTA and CDR2 is FQGNSA in the germline V gene. This CDR3 comprises 15 residues. In nucleotides, the CDR3 is TGTGCCAGCAGCTCCCAGGGAGGGAGGGGAGGGGAGCAGTACTTC. This codes for CASSSQGGRGGEQYF.

This chain connects TRBV2 to TRBJ1-2; D is perhaps TRBD1 (6 bases). Looked up from germline, CDR1 is SNHLY and CDR2 is FYNNEI. This CDR3 comprises 14 residues. With 8 bases removed from V and 0 bases from J, the gap between germline ends came to 13 bases. This CDR3 reads CASRQATTNYGYTF. DNA of the CDR3: TGTGCCAGCCGACAGGCGACGACTAACTATGGCTACACCTTC. Full variable domain (remainder filled in from reference TRBV2 and TRBJ1-2): EPEVTQTPSHQVTQMGQEVILRCVPISNHLYFYWYRQILGQKVEFLVSFYNNEISEKSEIFDDQFSVERPDGSNFTLKIRSTKLEDSAMYFCASRQATTNYGYTFGSGTRLTVV.

The rearrangement uses TRBV5-6 and TRBJ1-2; 9 bases align to TRBD1. There are 15 residues in the CDR3. Germline trimming cut 0 bases from V and 3 bases from J; bases unmatched to any gene: 3. Germline CDR1 reads SGHDT; CDR2 reads YYEEEE. Here the CDR3 reads CASSLAWDRDYGYTF. CDR3 coding DNA: TGTGCCAGCAGCTTGGCCTGGGACAGGGACTATGGCTACACCTTC.

V usage is TRBV6-1 and J usage is TRBJ1-2; 7 nucleotides agree with TRBD1. V lost 2 bases and J lost 0; bases outside the gene matches: 3. The CDR3 runs to 15 residues. The V gene's germline CDR1 is MNHNS and CDR2 SASEGT. The CDR3 loop reads CASSETGTANYGYTF. The CDR3 nucleotides are TGTGCCAGCAGTGAAACTGGGACAGCTAACTATGGCTACACCTTC.

The chain carries TRBV5-1 and TRBJ1-2, with 10 bases fitting TRBD1. The CDR3 is 19 residues long. CDR1 is SGHRS and CDR2 is YFSETQ in the germline V gene. With 2 bases clipped from V and 3 bases from J, the junction kept 16 bases outside the gene matches. Here the CDR3 DNA reads TGCGCCAGCAGCTTTCAGCCACTACCGGGACAGGGGACTTACTATGGCTACACCTTC. Its translation is CASSFQPLPGQGTYYGYTF.

This chain links TRBV6-1 with TRBJ1-1; D possibly corresponds to TRBD1 (6 bases). V shed 3 bases and J shed 5 bases, with 13 bases lying between them. This CDR3 has 14 residues. Germline CDR1 MNHNS, CDR2 SASEGT. This CDR3 is CASSERGIGTEAFF. The CDR3 DNA is TGTGCCAGCAGTGAGAGGGGGATTGGAACTGAAGCTTTCTTT.

The rearrangement joins TRBV5-1 to TRBJ1-2, with a tentative D call TRBD1 (5 bases). The length of the CDR3 is 16 residues. With 0 bases removed from V and 4 bases from J, the gap between germline ends came to 16 bases. In germline, CDR1 is SGHRS, CDR2 YFSETQ. Here the CDR3 reads CASSLGSGPGGYGYTF. In DNA, the CDR3 is TGCGCCAGCAGCTTGGGGTCAGGTCCGGGGGGCTATGGCTACACCTTC.

The rearrangement uses TRBV29-1 and TRBJ2-7; D unclear. V was shortened by 3 bases and J by 2 bases, with 14 bases between the two germline ends. Germline assignment: CDR1 SQVTM and CDR2 ANQGSEA. The CDR3 has 14 amino acids. The CDR3 loop is CSVEDAAHPYEQYF. The CDR3 bases are TGCAGCGTTGAGGATGCGGCCCATCCCTACGAGCAGTACTTC.

The rearrangement links TRBV20-1 to TRBJ2-3; possibly TRBD2 for D (5 bases). The germline gives CDR1 DFQATT, CDR2 SNEGSKA (reference sequence). Trimming left V 6 bases short and J 7 bases short, with 11 bases between. The CDR3 contains 11 residues. This CDR3 is CSATNGNTQYF. The DNA for the CDR3 is TGCAGTGCCACTAACGGGAATACGCAGTATTTT.

This clone was found a few times. The chain is built from TRBV19 and TRBJ2-2; weak D call: TRBD1 (6 bases). Germline V lookup: CDR1 LNHDA, CDR2 SQIVND (reference sequence). This CDR3 has 15 amino acids. The V end was cut by 9 bases, the J end by 0 bases, with 14 bases between. The CDR3 DNA is TGTGCCAGCAGCAGGGGCCTAGCGAACACCGGGGAGCTGTTTTTT. Protein product: CASSRGLANTGELFF.

Only a few counts were recorded for this clone. The V and J genes are TRBV5-3 and TRBJ2-7, with a possible D match to TRBD2 (6 bases). TRBV5-3 is treated as an ORF (open reading frame) with a function not yet certain. The CDR3 is made up of 16 amino acids. V was pared by 9 bases and J by 3 bases, with 25 bases between. CDR3 region: CATPAPRDLILYEQYF. The DNA of the CDR3 is TGTGCCACACCGGCCCCCCGGGACTTGATACTCTACGAGCAGTACTTC.

The chain is built from TRBV30 and TRBJ2-1, with TRBD2 identical over 13 bases. CDR3 length: 14 amino acids. Germline lookup yields CDR1 GTSNPN and CDR2 SVGIG (reference sequence). The V gene end was trimmed by 1 base and the J gene end by 9 bases; junction bases not matched to a gene: 3. CDR3 DNA sequence: TGTGCCTGGAGTGGACTAGCGGGAGGATGTGAGCAGTTCTTC. The encoded protein is CAWSGLAGGCEQFF.

This clone was detected a few times. This chain uses TRBV30 with TRBJ2-5, with D maybe TRBD1 (5 bases). This CDR3 is built from 13 residues. The V end lost 4 bases, the J end lost 6 bases, and 15 bases lay between the germline ends. Germline-derived CDR1 and CDR2 are GTSNPN and SVGIG (reference sequence). This chain's CDR3 is CAWTPQVGKTQYF. The CDR3 region has the DNA TGTGCCTGGACCCCACAGGTTGGAAAGACCCAGTACTTC.

The V call is TRBV27, the J call TRBJ1-3; no clear D. Germline CDR1 is MNHEY and CDR2 is SMNVEV (reference sequence). Trimming cost V 6 bases and J 4 bases, with 16 bases left between them. The CDR3 loop spans 15 amino acids. CDR3 DNA sequence: TGTGCCAGCAGCGCAACAGTGACCGGCGGAAACACCATATATTTT. Its protein product is CASSATVTGGNTIYF.

The chain combines TRBV5-1 with TRBJ2-7; TRBD1 matches at 7 bases. The junction had 1 base not matched to a gene; V was cut back by 5 bases and J by 2 bases. This CDR3 spans 12 amino acids. Germline V gene lookup returns CDR1 SGHRS and CDR2 YFSETQ. Here the CDR3 DNA reads TGCGCCAGCAGGCAGGGGGCCTACGAGCAGTACTTC. It yields the protein CASRQGAYEQYF.

The gene calls are TRBV5-1 and TRBJ1-2; a weak D match, TRBD1 (5 bases). The CDR3 consists of 14 residues. V was cut by 0 bases and J by 4 bases, with 10 bases left in between. Germline CDR1 SGHRS, CDR2 YFSETQ. For the CDR3, the DNA is TGCGCCAGCAGCTTGGCGGGAGACAGCTATGGCTACACCTTC. Amino acids: CASSLAGDSYGYTF.

This clone was detected once. V gene TRBV6-5 combines with J gene TRBJ1-5; no clear D gene. Trimming shortened V by 4 bases and J by 6 bases, and 13 bases separated the two germline ends. Germline values: CDR1 MNHEY, CDR2 SVGAGI. The CDR3 runs 14 residues. The CDR3 DNA is TGTGCCAGCAGTTTGCGGGGTCCAGGTCAGCCCCAGCATTTT. Encoded protein: CASSLRGPGQPQHF.

This rearrangement joins TRBV14 to TRBJ2-7; 9 bases line up with TRBD1. The J segment lost 6 bases and the V segment lost 4 bases, leaving 7 bases of the junction unmatched. This CDR3 is 14 amino acids long. Germline assignment: CDR1 SGHDN and CDR2 FVKESK. CDR3 region: CASSPHGQGTEQYF. The CDR3 DNA is TGTGCCAGCAGCCCCCACGGACAGGGGACCGAGCAGTACTTC. Supplemented by reference TRBV14 and TRBJ2-7, the full variable domain reads EAGVTQFPSHSVIEKGQTVTLRCDPISGHDNLYWYRRVMGKEIKFLLHFVKESKQDESGMPNNRFLAERTGGTYSTLKVQPAELEDSGVYFCASSPHGQGTEQYFGPGTRLTVT.